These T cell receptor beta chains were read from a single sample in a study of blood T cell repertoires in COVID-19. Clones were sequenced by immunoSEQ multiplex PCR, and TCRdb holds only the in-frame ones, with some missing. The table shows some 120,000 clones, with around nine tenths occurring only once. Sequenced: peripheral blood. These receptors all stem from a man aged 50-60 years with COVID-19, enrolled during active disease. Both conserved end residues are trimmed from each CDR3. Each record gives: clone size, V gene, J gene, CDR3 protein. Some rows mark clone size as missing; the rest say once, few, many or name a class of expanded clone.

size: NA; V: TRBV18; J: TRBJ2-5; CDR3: ASSSSGTSGMKTQY
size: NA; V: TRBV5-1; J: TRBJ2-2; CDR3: ASSLRTSGNTGELF
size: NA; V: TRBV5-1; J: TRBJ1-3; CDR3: ASRTEGNSGNTIY
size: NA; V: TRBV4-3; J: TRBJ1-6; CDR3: ASSQGSGGNSPLH
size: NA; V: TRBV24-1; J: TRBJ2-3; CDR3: ATSVGGQGTYTDTQY
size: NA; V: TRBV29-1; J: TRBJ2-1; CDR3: SVARSGGYNEQF
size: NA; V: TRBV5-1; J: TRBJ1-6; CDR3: ASSFLGQAGDSPLH
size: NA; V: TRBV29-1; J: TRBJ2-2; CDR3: SAGLAGTGSGELF
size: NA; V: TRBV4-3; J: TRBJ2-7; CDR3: ASSQNPGLATEQY
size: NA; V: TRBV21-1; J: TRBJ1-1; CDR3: ATLPKGQPEHTEAF
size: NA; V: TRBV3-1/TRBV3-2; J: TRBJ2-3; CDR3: ASSLTTDTQY
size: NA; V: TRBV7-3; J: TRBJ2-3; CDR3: ASSRVPVADTQY
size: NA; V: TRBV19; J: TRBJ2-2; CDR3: ASSARGSAGELF
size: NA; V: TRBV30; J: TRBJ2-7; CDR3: AWSGSSGIH
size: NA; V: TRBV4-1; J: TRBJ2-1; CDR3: ASSLPGLAYEQF
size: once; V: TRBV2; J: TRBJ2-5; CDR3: ASSGSGYQETQY
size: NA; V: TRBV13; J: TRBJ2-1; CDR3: ASSRPGASGRKYNEQF
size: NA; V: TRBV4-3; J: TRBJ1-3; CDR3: ASSHGPGQGIGNTIY
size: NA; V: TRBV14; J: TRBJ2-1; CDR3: ASSQGKLALDNEQF
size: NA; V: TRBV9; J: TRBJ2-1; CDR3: ASSVGTNSYNEQF
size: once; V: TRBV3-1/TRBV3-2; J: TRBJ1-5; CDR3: ASSPGQGAWQPQH
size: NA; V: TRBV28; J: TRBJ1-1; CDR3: ASSKNAGSEAF
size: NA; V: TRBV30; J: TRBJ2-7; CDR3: ALVRLTSSYEQY
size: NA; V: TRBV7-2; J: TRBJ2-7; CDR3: ASSLAAGGDTYEQY
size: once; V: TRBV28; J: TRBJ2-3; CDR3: ASSSTLNTDTQY
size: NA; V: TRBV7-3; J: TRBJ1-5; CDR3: ASSLGADQPQH